This record concerns one TCR beta chain sequence. This table comes from immunoSEQ multiplex PCR, and its TCRdb copy is limited to in-frame clones, with some not included. The profile shows 75,000 to 90,000 clones, roughly 92% of them singletons. The CDR3 contains 17 residues. The germline V gene has CDR1 SGHNT and CDR2 YYREEE (reference sequence). J gave up 1 base and V 3 bases, and 10 bases lay outside the gene matches. The data derive from a study of T cell changes during pregnancy in multiple sclerosis. The J gene is TRBJ2-1, the V gene TRBV5-4; 7 nucleotides match TRBD2. Sequenced material: CD4+ T cells from peripheral blood mononuclear cells, taken before pregnancy. This receptor was taken from a female donor with multiple sclerosis, enrolled in a pregnancy study. The CDR3 protein is CASSYGLVPSSYNEQFF. The CDR3 DNA reads TGTGCCAGCAGCTACGGACTAGTTCCTTCTTCCTACAATGAGCAGTTCTTC.